Following are 2 T cell receptor beta chains from one sample sequenced in a study of CD8 T cells in ankylosing spondylitis. TCRdb re-called the 5' RACE reads with MiXCR, one entry per CDR3 protein. The sample records 250,000 or so distinct CDR3 sequences, more than 20% being singletons. The sample consisted of blood, either unsorted or a sorted T cell fraction (not recorded which). The receptors shown here come from a male donor with ankylosing spondylitis or in good health (not recorded which).

The rearrangement joins TRBV7-9 to TRBJ1-1; D gene unclear. Trimming pared 2 bases from V and 0 bases from J, leaving 4 bases between. Germline CDR1 and CDR2: SEHNR and FQNEAQ (reference sequence). The CDR3 runs 13 residues. For the CDR3, the DNA is TGTGCCAGCAGCTTAATTATGAACACTGAAGCTTTCTTT. Protein product: CASSLIMNTEAFF. The whole variable domain, filled in from reference TRBV7-9 and TRBJ1-1, reads DTGVSQNPRHKITKRGQNVTFRCDPISEHNRLYWYRQTLGQGPEFLTYFQNEAQLEKSRLLSDRFSAERPKGSFSTLEIQRTEQGDSAMYLCASSLIMNTEAFFGQGTRLTVV.

The chain links TRBV10-1 to TRBJ2-3; TRBD1 agrees at 9 bases. Unmatched junction bases numbered 5, after V lost 0 bases and J lost 4 bases. Germline CDR1 is WNHNN and CDR2 is SYGVQD (reference sequence). The CDR3 totals 16 residues. CDR3 loop: CASSESVTGGADTQYF. For the CDR3, the DNA is TGCGCCAGCAGTGAGTCGGTAACAGGGGGCGCAGATACGCAGTATTTT.